The 30 T cell receptor beta chains listed next were all sequenced from one sample in a study of cytomegalovirus exposure and HLA in healthy donors. The PCR ran on 60 Vbeta and 13 Jbeta primers. Sequencing was performed with immunoSEQ multiplex PCR; in TCRdb, only in-frame clones are kept and a portion is missing. Seen here are just over 150,000 clones, approximately 70% observed once, and the top ten hold around 7%. Sequenced input: PBMCs. The receptor source for this set is a middle-aged man in good health and CMV-seropositive.

This rearrangement joins TRBV11-2 to TRBJ2-7, with TRBD1 matching 7 bases. The CDR3 is made up of 13 amino acids. The V segment lost 3 bases and the J segment 2 bases; nucleotides outside the gene matches: 1. The germline V gene has CDR1 SGHAT and CDR2 FQNNGV. CDR3 coding DNA: TGTGCCAGCAGCTTTGACAGGGCCTACGAGCAGTACTTC. Translation: CASSFDRAYEQYF.

The rearrangement uses TRBV29-1 and TRBJ1-2, with D perhaps matching TRBD1 (5 bases). This CDR3 has 12 residues. The V end lost 3 bases, the J end lost 7 bases, and 12 bases lay between the germline ends. Germline V gene sequence: CDR1 SQVTM, CDR2 ANQGSEA. The CDR3 region has the DNA TGCAGCGTTGACGAGGGGCGGGGTGGCTACACCTTC. This encodes CSVDEGRGGYTF.

The chain recombines TRBV7-9 with TRBJ2-2; possible D gene TRBD1, 6 bases. V lost 5 bases and J 4 bases, leaving 20 bases between the germline ends. CDR1 and CDR2 from the germline V gene are SEHNR and FQNEAQ (reference sequence). The CDR3 length is 17 residues. Written as DNA, the CDR3 is TGTGCCAGCAGCATAACCGGGACACAAAGGAGCACCGGGGAGCTGTTTTTT. Its protein is CASSITGTQRSTGELFF.

V usage is TRBV7-3 and J usage is TRBJ1-2, with D perhaps TRBD1 (5 bases). The V gene lost 2 bases and the J gene lost 4 bases, with 8 bases spanning the gap. Germline V gives CDR1 SGHTA, CDR2 FQGTGA. The CDR3 extends over 13 amino acids. CDR3 coding DNA: TGTGCCAGCAGCTTAGGGGGGACCTATGGCTACACCTTC. Amino acids: CASSLGGTYGYTF.

The CDR3 DNA reads as TGTGCCAGCAGTCCCCGGGACAGACACTACAATGAGCAGTTCTTC. It is translated as CASSPRDRHYNEQFF. The chain combines TRBV27 with TRBJ2-1; TRBD1 matches at 7 bases. Germline-derived CDR1 and CDR2 are MNHEY and SMNVEV (reference sequence). The CDR3 contains 15 residues. The ends lost 5 bases at V and 3 bases at J; junction bases unmatched: 7.

The chain has TRBV2 and TRBJ2-2, with 8 positions matching TRBD1. CDR3 length: 15 residues. Germline V lookup: CDR1 SNHLY, CDR2 FYNNEI. After removal of 6 bases from V and 4 bases from J, the junction contained 7 bases not matched to a gene. CDR3 bases: TGTGCCAGCAGCCTGCTCGGGACAGGCACCGGGGAGCTGTTTTTT. Amino acid sequence: CASSLLGTGTGELFF.

The sample holds a few counts of this clone. This chain uses TRBV9 with TRBJ2-3; TRBD2 aligns across 14 bases. In germline, CDR1 is SGDLS, CDR2 YYNGEE. V dropped 5 bases and J dropped 2; count of bases not matched to a gene: 7. This CDR3 has 17 amino acids. The CDR3 sequence is CASSGGTSGGHTDTQYF. As DNA, the CDR3 is TGTGCCAGCAGTGGGGGGACTAGCGGGGGTCACACAGATACGCAGTATTTT.

The chain recombines TRBV2 with TRBJ1-2; tentatively, D is TRBD1 (5 bases). V shed 8 bases and J shed 6 bases, with 10 bases lying between them. From germline, CDR1 is SNHLY and CDR2 FYNNEI. The CDR3 loop spans 11 amino acids. CDR3 sequence (DNA): TGTGCCAGCCACGGGGGGAATGGCTACACCTTC. It is translated as CASHGGNGYTF.

The genes are TRBV6-6 and TRBJ1-5; 7 positions agree with TRBD1. From germline, CDR1 is MNHNY and CDR2 SVGAGI (reference sequence). Trimming removed 2 bases from V and 5 bases from J; junction bases left unmatched: 9. The CDR3 loop spans 16 amino acids. The CDR3 coding sequence is TGTGCCAGCAGTTACAAAACAGGGGTTGCAGATCAGCCCCAGCATTTT. Translating gives CASSYKTGVADQPQHF.

The genes are TRBV7-9 and TRBJ1-5; possible D gene TRBD1, 5 bases. Trimming stripped 2 bases from V and 4 bases from J, with 6 bases between. Germline CDR1 SEHNR, CDR2 FQNEAQ (reference sequence). This CDR3 is 13 amino acids long. The DNA of the CDR3 is TGTGCCAGCAGCTTACAGGGTAATCAGCCCCAGCATTTT. The encoded protein is CASSLQGNQPQHF.

The rearrangement uses TRBV28 and TRBJ1-2; D is unresolved. Germline loops: CDR1 MDHEN, CDR2 SYDVKM. Trimming took 4 bases from V and 1 from J, leaving 10 bases between them. The CDR3 sequence is 14 residues long. DNA for the CDR3: TGTGCCAGCAGTTCCCCAGCGTTTAACTATGGCTACACCTTC. Residues: CASSSPAFNYGYTF.

The rearrangement joins TRBV6-5 to TRBJ2-1; TRBD2 is a possible D gene (5 bases). The CDR3 runs 16 residues. Trimming cost V 2 bases and J 0 bases, with 11 bases left between them. Looked up from germline, CDR1 is MNHEY and CDR2 is SVGAGI. The CDR3 sequence is CASSYEGPSSYNEQFF. In nucleotides, the CDR3 is TGTGCCAGCAGTTACGAGGGCCCAAGCTCCTACAATGAGCAGTTCTTC.

This clone was detected a few times. V is TRBV5-5 and J is TRBJ1-1; D is unresolved. The CDR3 extends over 14 amino acids. Between the trimmed V and J ends, which lost 1 base and 0 bases, there was a span of 7 bases. Germline CDR1 and CDR2: SGHKS and YYEKEE (reference sequence). CDR3 sequence reads: CASSLTGMNTEAFF. CDR3 DNA sequence: TGTGCCAGCAGCTTGACCGGGATGAACACTGAAGCTTTCTTT.

By share of the sample, this clone is medium-sized. Other nucleotide sequences in the sample specify the same CDR3. V usage is TRBV6-4 and J usage is TRBJ1-6; tentative D call: TRBD1 (5 bases). Trimming took off 4 bases at V and 6 bases at J, with 13 bases between the two ends. The CDR3 runs to 15 residues. Germline V gives CDR1 MRHNA, CDR2 SNTAGT. The DNA of the CDR3 is TGTGCCAGCAGTGTTAAAGGGGAGGGTAATTCACCCCTCCACTTT. Encoded protein: CASSVKGEGNSPLHF.

The chain couples TRBV27 to TRBJ1-1; D is ambiguous. V lost 6 bases and J 0 bases, leaving 14 bases between the germline ends. This CDR3 comprises 15 residues. Germline V lookup: CDR1 MNHEY, CDR2 SMNVEV (reference sequence). The CDR3 spells CASSKLAGLNTEAFF. CDR3 in DNA: TGTGCCAGCAGCAAGCTCGCGGGGTTGAACACTGAAGCTTTCTTT.

The chain joins TRBV6-5 to TRBJ1-1; D is ambiguous. V was cut by 2 bases and J by 0 bases, with 13 bases left in between. The CDR3 is 16 residues long. The germline CDR1 and CDR2 sequences are MNHEY and SVGAGI. In DNA, the CDR3 is TGTGCCAGCAGTTACGAGGGCTACTCCTTGAACACTGAAGCTTTCTTT. Translating gives CASSYEGYSLNTEAFF.

V usage is TRBV19 and J usage is TRBJ2-2; 12 positions match TRBD2. V lost 2 bases to trimming and J lost 7 bases; unmatched junction nucleotides: 5. This CDR3 is built from 16 residues. CDR1 is LNHDA and CDR2 is SQIVND in the germline V gene (reference sequence). The DNA for the CDR3 is TGTGCCAGTAGTATACTAGCGGGGGGGCCCCTCGGGGAGCTGTTTTTT. Its translation: CASSILAGGPLGELFF.

Of note for this clone: A read error may produce the germline difference seen at one junction end. The chain combines TRBV29-1 with TRBJ2-1; TRBD2 agrees at 10 bases. The CDR3 length is 14 residues. Per the germline V gene, CDR1 is SQVTM and CDR2 is ANQGSEA. The CDR3 protein is CGVGRTSGYNEQFF. Here the CDR3 DNA reads TGCGGCGTCGGGAGGACTAGCGGTTACAATGAGCAGTTCTTC.

V is TRBV7-8 and J is TRBJ1-2; possible D gene TRBD1, 5 bases. V lost 5 bases and J lost 8, with 18 bases in between. Germline assignment: CDR1 SGHVS and CDR2 FQNEAQ. The CDR3 is made up of 14 amino acids. The CDR3 DNA reads as TGTGCCAGCAGCCAAAGCGCTGGGGCCAGGGGCTACACCTTC. Residues: CASSQSAGARGYTF.

The chain carries TRBV21-1 and TRBJ1-4. TRBV21-1 is classified as a pseudogene. This CDR3 is 15 amino acids long. Here the CDR3 DNA reads TGTGCCAGCAGCAAAGCAGGGAAGAGAGGGGAAAAACTGTTTTTT. Its protein product is CASSKAGKRGEKLFF.

The chain uses TRBV5-6 and TRBJ2-5; D call uncertain. Between the trimmed V and J ends, which lost 2 bases and 5 bases, there was a span of 7 bases. Germline loops: CDR1 SGHDT, CDR2 YYEEEE. The CDR3 has 12 residues. CDR3 DNA sequence: TGTGCCAGCAGCTTCAGGTTGGAGACCCAGTACTTC. Its translation is CASSFRLETQYF.

In regard to this clone: At one end the junction does not follow the germline gene, possibly because of a read error. CDR3 region: CANSLIRGRVVNEAFF. DNA for the CDR3: TGTGCCAACAGCCTAATACGGGGGAGGGTGGTAAATGAAGCTTTCTTT. The chain recombines TRBV5-6 with TRBJ1-1; maybe TRBD1 (5 bases). Looked up from germline, CDR1 is SGHDT and CDR2 is YYEEEE. This CDR3 contains 16 residues.

The chain employs TRBV2 and TRBJ2-7; 7 bases fit TRBD1. The CDR3 loop spans 15 amino acids. The V gene's germline CDR1 is SNHLY and CDR2 FYNNEI. V trimming: 3 bases; J trimming: 3 bases; junction bases outside the gene matches: 8. This CDR3 reads CASSEWATGSYEQYF. The CDR3, as DNA: TGTGCCAGCAGTGAGTGGGCGACAGGGAGCTACGAGCAGTACTTC.

CDR3: CASSGYDRPSDEQYF. The CDR3 DNA follows: TGTGCCAGCAGTGGATACGACAGGCCATCCGACGAGCAGTACTTC. The chain has TRBV6-1 and TRBJ2-7, with D possibly matching TRBD1 (6 bases). V was cut by 4 bases and J by 5 bases, with 18 bases left in between. This CDR3 contains 15 residues. Germline values: CDR1 MNHNS, CDR2 SASEGT.

Only one count was recorded for this clone. The rearrangement joins TRBV5-8 to TRBJ2-5, with D tentatively TRBD2 (6 bases). CDR1 and CDR2 from the germline V gene are SGHTS and YDEGEE. V lost 6 bases to trimming and J lost 4 bases, with 13 bases between them. This CDR3 has 13 residues. CDR3 DNA sequence: TGTGCCAGCAACCTGGTGGGGGGAGAGACCCAGTACTTC. Amino acid sequence: CASNLVGGETQYF. Complete variable domain (other parts from reference TRBV5-8 and TRBJ2-5): EAGVTQSPTHLIKTRGQQATLRCSPISGHTSVYWYQQALGLGLQFLLWYDEGEERNRGNFPPRFSGRQFPNYSSELNVNALELEDSALYLCASNLVGGETQYFGPGTRLLVL.

J is TRBJ2-1 and V is TRBV5-4; 9 bases are a match to TRBD2. CDR3 length: 14 residues. J lost 7 bases, V lost 2 bases, and 4 bases had no gene match. The germline V gene has CDR1 SGHNT and CDR2 YYREEE (reference sequence). CDR3 sequence (DNA): TGTGCCAGCAGCTTCCGCGGGGGGGCAAATGAGCAGTTCTTC. Translating it yields CASSFRGGANEQFF.

The chain carries TRBV4-1 and TRBJ1-1; D unclear. Germline-derived CDR1 and CDR2 are MGHRA and YSYEKL. Deletions cut 3 bases from V and 1 base from J, with 9 bases between. There are 14 residues in the CDR3. This chain's CDR3 is CASSQLRQNTEAFF. In DNA, the CDR3 is TGCGCCAGCAGCCAGCTTCGACAGAACACTGAAGCTTTCTTT.

This clone has just a few counts. The gene calls are TRBV6-6 and TRBJ1-4; the match to TRBD1 covers 9 bases. The CDR3 extends over 15 amino acids. V was clipped by 6 bases and J by 8 bases; unmatched bases: 10. Germline V CDR1 and CDR2: MNHNY, SVGAGI (reference sequence). CDR3 sequence: CASSSPGQGAEKLFF. CDR3 bases: TGTGCCAGCAGCTCCCCGGGACAGGGTGCAGAAAAACTGTTTTTT.

V usage is TRBV4-1 and J usage is TRBJ2-3; TRBD1 matches at 8 bases. The CDR3 consists of 17 residues. The V and J ends lost 0 bases and 1 base, in that order; junction bases with no gene match: 6. CDR1 is MGHRA and CDR2 is YSYEKL in the germline V gene. The CDR3 DNA reads as TGCGCCAGCAGCCAAGACCAGACAGGGGTGGGCACAGATACGCAGTATTTT. Residues: CASSQDQTGVGTDTQYF.

The chain joins TRBV9 to TRBJ1-4; D not certain. The V end lost 3 bases, the J end lost 8 bases, and 14 bases lay between the germline ends. This CDR3 has 14 residues. Germline loops: CDR1 SGDLS, CDR2 YYNGEE. CDR3 bases: TGTGCCAGCAGCGAGAGTGGAGGGTGGGAAAAACTGTTTTTT. It codes for CASSESGGWEKLFF.